This is a list of T cell receptor beta chains from one sample in a study of cytomegalovirus exposure and HLA in healthy donors. The assay was immunoSEQ multiplex PCR, and TCRdb's table has in-frame clones only and misses some. The sample contains under 200,000 clones, 68% of which appear only once. Sequenced material: PBMCs. These receptors all come from a man aged 50-60 years in good health and CMV-seronegative. Both conserved end residues are part of each CDR3. The D gene is left open where the match is weak. Size values are once, few and many counts, or a class for expanded clones, and some rows have none.

J | D | V | size | DNA | CDR3
TRBJ2-7 | TRBD2 | TRBV14 | - | TGTGCCAGCAGCCAAGTGGCGGGGGTGACCTACGAGCAGTACTTC | CASSQVAGVTYEQYF
TRBJ2-3 | - | TRBV27 | - | TGTGCCAGCAGTTTAGGACGGGGGGCCGGAGATACGCAGTATTTT | CASSLGRGAGDTQYF
TRBJ1-4 | - | TRBV9 | - | TGTGCCAGCAGCGTAGATGGAGCGCCTAATGAAAAACTGTTTTTT | CASSVDGAPNEKLFF
TRBJ1-2 | TRBD1 | TRBV9 | - | TGTGCCAGCAGCCCCGCGATTCCACGGACAGGGAATGGCTACACCTTC | CASSPAIPRTGNGYTF
TRBJ2-7 | - | TRBV6-1 | - | TGTGCCAGCAGTGAGAGGGCGCAGAGTCCCTACGAGCAGTACTTC | CASSERAQSPYEQYF
TRBJ1-2 | TRBD1 | TRBV27 | - | TGTGCCAGCAGTTTAAAGCCGGGACAGGAATACGGCTACACCTTC | CASSLKPGQEYGYTF
TRBJ1-2 | TRBD1 | TRBV6-6 | - | TGTGCCAGCAGTCGCCAGGGGGACGGCTACACCTTC | CASSRQGDGYTF
TRBJ2-5 | TRBD2 | TRBV7-2 | once | TGTGCCAGCAGCTCCACTAGCGGGGGGTTGATTGAGACCCAGTACTTC | CASSSTSGGLIETQYF
TRBJ1-1 | - | TRBV15 | - | TGTGCCACCAGCAGAGACGTCCAGTCGGCTTTCTTT | CATSRDVQSAFF
TRBJ1-2 | - | TRBV28 | - | TGTGCCAGCAGCGAGGGCCCCGACCGGTTCTATGGCTACACCTTC | CASSEGPDRFYGYTF
TRBJ1-1 | - | TRBV2 | - | TGTGCCAACCCTACGAACACTGAAGCTTTCTTT | CANPTNTEAFF
TRBJ2-3 | TRBD2 | TRBV25-1 | - | TGTGCCACCTCTCTAGCGGCTAGCACAGATACGCAGTATTTT | CATSLAASTDTQYF
TRBJ1-4 | TRBD1 | TRBV30 | - | TGTGCCCAAAAAACAGGGGGGGAAAAACTGTTTTTT | CAQKTGGEKLFF
TRBJ1-2 | - | TRBV28 | - | TGTGCCAGCAGTTTACCGTCCAGGGTTGATGGCTACACCTTC | CASSLPSRVDGYTF
TRBJ1-4 | - | TRBV4-3 | - | TGCGCCAGCAGCCAAGGGGCGGGGGGGGCAACTAATGAAAAACTGTTTTTT | CASSQGAGGATNEKLFF
TRBJ2-5 | - | TRBV11-2 | - | TGTGCCAGCGGCCAACGGGACACCCAAGAGACCCAGTACTTC | CASGQRDTQETQYF
TRBJ1-2 | TRBD1 | TRBV7-9 | - | TGTGCCAGCAGCTTAGCCGGGACAGGGGCTTTTGGCTACACCTTC | CASSLAGTGAFGYTF
TRBJ2-1 | TRBD2 | TRBV7-3 | - | TGTGCCAGCAGCCCCACCCCCCTAGCGGGGGGGCGCAATGAGCAGTTCTTC | CASSPTPLAGGRNEQFF
TRBJ1-4 | - | TRBV5-6 | - | TGTGCCAGCAGCTTGGCTCCCAGGGGCCCTAATGAAAAACTGTTTTTT | CASSLAPRGPNEKLFF
TRBJ2-7 | TRBD1 | TRBV2 | few | TGTGCCAGCAGCACCACAGGGGGCGAGCAGTACTTC | CASSTTGGEQYF
TRBJ1-5 | - | TRBV14 | - | TGTGCCAGCACCCTACGGGGGTCCCATCAGCCCCAGCATTTT | CASTLRGSHQPQHF
TRBJ1-1 | - | TRBV5-1 | once | TGCGCCAGCAGAGGGAAGGGAGGGACTGAAGCTTTCTTT | CASRGKGGTEAFF
TRBJ1-5 | - | TRBV4-1 | - | TGCGCCAGCAGCCAAGAACAGGTTGGCTTATATAGCAATCAGCCCCAGCATTTT | CASSQEQVGLYSNQPQHF
TRBJ1-1 | - | TRBV20-1 | few | TGCAGCGCCTTCGGCACTGAAGCTTTCTTT | CSAFGTEAFF
TRBJ1-5 | - | TRBV10-1 | few | TGCGCCAGCAGTGAGGTAGATCAGCCCCAGCATTTT | CASSEVDQPQHF
TRBJ2-2 | TRBD1 | TRBV7-3 | - | TGTGCCAGCAGCCCACCCGGACAGGGGGCGGGCGGGGAGCTGTTTTTT | CASSPPGQGAGGELFF
TRBJ1-3 | - | TRBV5-1 | once | TGCGCCAGCAGCTTGGGGGTCGGAGACTCTGGAAACACCATATATTTT | CASSLGVGDSGNTIYF
TRBJ1-2 | - | TRBV29-1 | few | TGCAGCGTTGACGGAGCTAGACCCCGGGGCTACACCTTC | CSVDGARPRGYTF
TRBJ1-1 | - | TRBV6-5 | - | TGTGCCAGCAGTTACGGGGGGGGCGCGGTGGGAACTGAAGCTTTCTTT | CASSYGGGAVGTEAFF
TRBJ2-3 | TRBD2 | TRBV27 | few | TGTGCCAGCAGTTTTCGGGCTAGCGGAACAGATACGCAGTATTTT | CASSFRASGTDTQYF
TRBJ1-5 | TRBD1 | TRBV7-8 | - | TGTGCCAGCAGCCTGGACAGGGGGCTACGTAATCAGCCCCAGCATTTT | CASSLDRGLRNQPQHF
TRBJ1-4 | - | TRBV19 | - | TGTGCCAGTAGTGCCGCCGGGGGAGTGGTTGAAAAACTGTTTTTT | CASSAAGGVVEKLFF
TRBJ2-7 | - | TRBV4-1 | - | TGCGCCAGCAGCCAAGATCCGGTTGACTACGAGCAGTACTTC | CASSQDPVDYEQYF
TRBJ1-1 | - | TRBV6-5 | once | TGTGCCAGCACCCCACAAGGGGCGATGAACACTGAAGCTTTCTTT | CASTPQGAMNTEAFF
TRBJ1-2 | - | TRBV7-9 | - | TGTGCCAGCACCCGAGCGGGCTATGGCTACACCTTC | CASTRAGYGYTF
TRBJ1-5 | - | TRBV6-9 | - | TGTGCCAGCAGCCACAAACCCGATCAGCCCCAGCATTTT | CASSHKPDQPQHF
TRBJ1-1 | - | TRBV19 | - | TGTGCCAGTAGTATTGGGGGGAGTAACGCTGAAGCTTTCTTT | CASSIGGSNAEAFF
TRBJ1-5 | - | TRBV21-1 | - | TGTGCCAGCAGCAAAGACAGACCATATAGCAATCAGCCCCAGCATTTT | CASSKDRPYSNQPQHF
TRBJ2-7 | - | TRBV4-1 | - | TGCGCCAGCAGCCTTTCCTTGACGACAGACTCCTACGAGCAGTACTTC | CASSLSLTTDSYEQYF
TRBJ2-7 | TRBD1 | TRBV9 | - | TGTGCCAGCAGCGTGCGGGGGACAGGGGGCACCTACGAGCAGTACTTC | CASSVRGTGGTYEQYF
TRBJ2-1 | - | TRBV4-1 | once | TGCGCCAGCAGCCAAGGACTACCCAGCTCCTACAATGAGCAGTTCTTC | CASSQGLPSSYNEQFF
TRBJ1-2 | TRBD1 | TRBV19 | few | TGTGCCAGTAGAATGACAGGGTCCTATGGCTACACCTTC | CASRMTGSYGYTF
TRBJ2-3 | - | TRBV7-2 | - | TGTGCCAGCAGCTTGGGGGCCACAGATACGCAGTATTTT | CASSLGATDTQYF
TRBJ1-1 | - | TRBV2 | - | TGTGCCAGCACCCAAACCGACAGTGTGAACACTGAAGCTTTCTTT | CASTQTDSVNTEAFF
TRBJ1-2 | - | TRBV5-6 | - | TGTGCCAGCAGACTTAACTATGGCTACACCTTC | CASRLNYGYTF
TRBJ2-7 | - | TRBV6-5 | - | TGTGCCAGCAGTCTCATAGCAACCTACGAGCAGTACTTC | CASSLIATYEQYF
TRBJ1-1 | TRBD1 | TRBV9 | - | TGTGCCAGCAGCGTCGGGACAGGGCGGTACGGCACTGAAGCTTTCTTT | CASSVGTGRYGTEAFF
TRBJ2-2 | - | TRBV5-1 | few | TGCGCCAGCAGCTTTGACACGAACACCGGGGAGCTGTTTTTT | CASSFDTNTGELFF
TRBJ1-1 | TRBD1 | TRBV7-9 | - | TGTGCCAGCAGCTTAAGACAGGGAGGCGCTGAAGCTTTCTTC | CASSLRQGGAEAFF
TRBJ2-7 | TRBD1 | TRBV4-1 | - | TGCGCCAGCAGCCAAGATCGGACAGGGGGTGGGTACGAGCAGTACTTC | CASSQDRTGGGYEQYF
TRBJ2-1 | TRBD1 | TRBV11-2 | - | TGTGCCAGCAGCCCCCCCGGACAGGGGCGGAATGAGCAGTTCTTC | CASSPPGQGRNEQFF
TRBJ1-4 | - | TRBV9 | once | TGTGCCAGCAGCGTCAGGGCAGGGCTAAACGAAAAACTGTTTTTT | CASSVRAGLNEKLFF
TRBJ1-3 | - | TRBV4-1 | - | TGCGCCAGCAGCCAAGGACCGAGTGGACAATCGGGAAACACCATATATTTT | CASSQGPSGQSGNTIYF
TRBJ2-5 | - | TRBV4-1 | - | TGCGCCAGCAGCCAAGATGGGGCAGGTGAGACCCAGTACTTC | CASSQDGAGETQYF